This TCR beta chain was recovered during a study of blood T cell repertoires in COVID-19. Study background: The United States, Italy and Spain supplied acute and convalescent COVID-19 samples. PBMCs, B-cell-depleted T cells, or T cells provided the cDNA or gDNA that made up the material.

How the authors handled the data: How many nucleated cells were present was estimated from reference gene primer amplification. Only in-frame clones appear in the TCRdb table, and some are missing; sequencing was by immunoSEQ multiplex PCR. Clone size and V and J calls were adopted from that table, with D and trimming inferred from the DNA. The profile shows tens of thousands of clones, around 90% of them singletons. V lost 0 bases and J lost 4, with 10 bases in between. This CDR3 is built from 15 residues. Germline V gene lookup returns CDR1 MGHRA and CDR2 YSYEKL. This TCR was recovered from a man in his fifties with active COVID-19. Sequencing was performed on peripheral blood. The chain links TRBV4-1 to TRBJ1-3, with D possibly matching TRBD1 (6 bases). The CDR3 sequence is CASSQEGGQGNTIYF. The CDR3 coding sequence is TGCGCCAGCAGCCAAGAAGGAGGACAGGGAAACACCATATATTTT.